Presented here are 8 T cell receptor beta chains from one specimen sequenced in a study of cytomegalovirus exposure and HLA in healthy donors. PCR was performed using 60 Vbeta and 13 Jbeta primers. The assay was immunoSEQ multiplex PCR, and TCRdb's table has in-frame clones only and misses some. The sample has fewer than 150,000 clones; about 72% are singletons. Sequencing was performed on PBMCs. The origin of the receptors is a man in his forties or fifties in good health and CMV-seropositive.

The chain combines TRBV5-1 with TRBJ1-4; 9 bases are a match to TRBD1. The CDR3 sequence is 15 residues long. V dropped 4 bases and J dropped 6; count of bases not matched to a gene: 7. Germline lookup yields CDR1 SGHRS and CDR2 YFSETQ. The CDR3 DNA reads as TGCGCCAGCAGCGCTGGGACAGGGTCGGATGAAAAACTGTTTTTT. It is translated as CASSAGTGSDEKLFF.

The CDR3 is CASSPHQGNGYTF. The CDR3 bases are TGTGCCAGCAGCCCACACCAGGGGAATGGCTACACCTTC. The chain has TRBV28 and TRBJ1-2; maybe TRBD1 (6 bases). This CDR3 contains 13 residues. Germline V gene sequence: CDR1 MDHEN, CDR2 SYDVKM. Trimming shortened V by 6 bases and J by 6 bases, and 14 bases separated the two germline ends.

The chain couples TRBV10-2 to TRBJ2-7; 7 bases agree with TRBD1. The V segment lost 4 bases and the J segment 5 bases; nucleotides outside the gene matches: 5. CDR1 is WSHSY, CDR2 SAAADI, per germline. This CDR3 is 13 amino acids long. The CDR3 region is CASSVTGWDEQYF. CDR3 in DNA: TGCGCCAGCAGTGTGACAGGGTGGGACGAGCAGTACTTC.

The V gene is TRBV29-1, the J gene TRBJ2-1; D remains unclear. Germline lookup yields CDR1 SQVTM and CDR2 ANQGSEA. Trimming took off 7 bases at V and 1 base at J, with 5 bases between the two ends. The CDR3 contains 11 residues. CDR3 region: CSARSYNEQFF. The CDR3 DNA reads as TGCAGCGCCCGGTCCTACAATGAGCAGTTCTTC.

The chain is built from TRBV13 and TRBJ1-4; no clear D. The CDR3 extends over 11 amino acids. Germline V gives CDR1 PRHDT, CDR2 FYEKMQ (reference sequence). Trimming stripped 6 bases from V and 7 bases from J, with 6 bases between. The DNA of the CDR3 is TGTGCCAGCAGTAAGAGTGAAAAACTGTTTTTT. Residues: CASSKSEKLFF.

The chain has TRBV19 and TRBJ1-5; 7 bases are a match to TRBD1. The length of the CDR3 is 16 residues. J lost 2 bases, V lost 5 bases, and 9 bases had no gene match. CDR1 is LNHDA, CDR2 SQIVND, per germline (reference sequence). CDR3 DNA: TGTGCCAGTAGTTTCCTGACAGGGTCAGGCAATCAGCCCCAGCATTTT. Amino acids: CASSFLTGSGNQPQHF.

The chain couples TRBV6-5 to TRBJ1-1; TRBD1 matches at 9 bases. This CDR3 has 14 residues. CDR1 MNHEY and CDR2 SVGAGI come from the germline V gene. After removal of 6 bases from V and 6 bases from J, the junction contained 8 bases not matched to a gene. CDR3 DNA: TGTGCCAGCAGGGGAACAGGGGGCAGGGCTGAAGCTTTCTTT. Its translation is CASRGTGGRAEAFF.

This clone was detected only once. At one end the junction does not follow the germline gene, possibly because of a read error. J is TRBJ2-1 and V is TRBV5-6, with TRBD2 as a possible D gene (6 bases). The CDR3 is 17 amino acids. The V gene's germline CDR1 is SGHDT and CDR2 YYEEEE. CDR3 nucleotides: TGTGCCAGCAACTTGGGCTGGGGGGTCCTTGGGGGGAATGAGCAGTTCTTC. Translating gives CASNLGWGVLGGNEQFF.